There are many counts of the clone carrying this T cell receptor beta chain. What it recognizes is unknown. Trimming at V came to 0 bases and at J to 7 bases, leaving 10 bases not matched to a gene. Germline values: CDR1 MGHRA, CDR2 YSYEKL. The CDR3 covers 16 residues. This sample is drawn from a study of T cells after posttransplantation cyclophosphamide. Clones were sequenced by immunoSEQ multiplex PCR, and TCRdb holds only the in-frame ones, with some missing. This sample has 20,000 to 25,000 clones, each found more than once. Study findings and constraints: Blood and skin or GI T cell repertoires showed limited TRB overlap. Donor-recipient repertoire similarity was low at 1-2 months, rising over year one. Recipient CMV seropositivity and CMV reactivation strongly tracked TRB clonality.

The sequencing sample was made of PBMCs. This chain uses TRBV4-1 with TRBJ2-5, with 8 bases that match TRBD2. This clonotype was sampled from a woman between 45 and 65 years old in good health, CMV-negative, and a related stem cell transplant donor. The CDR3 DNA sequence: TGCGCCAGCAGCCAAGATGACGGGGGGGTTTGGGTGACCCAGTACTTC. Its translation is CASSQDDGGVWVTQYF.